One sample yielded the 32 T cell receptor beta chains listed below, sequenced in a study of blood T cell repertoires in COVID-19. Assay: immunoSEQ multiplex PCR; the TCRdb copy retains only in-frame clones and omits some. Of around 30,000 clones listed, around 83% were seen once; the top ten hold approximately 25%. Material: peripheral blood. These receptors all come from a human donor in a cohort sampled during active COVID-19.

This chain connects TRBV6-1 to TRBJ2-5, with D perhaps TRBD2 (5 bases). In germline, CDR1 is MNHNS, CDR2 SASEGT. The CDR3 consists of 16 residues. The V and J ends lost 4 bases and 0 bases respectively, with 15 bases between them. The CDR3 spells CASSAVAPRDQETQYF. CDR3 in DNA: TGTGCCAGCAGTGCGGTGGCACCGCGGGACCAAGAGACCCAGTACTTC.

This chain connects TRBV4-3 to TRBJ2-2, with TRBD2 as a possible D gene (7 bases). This CDR3 region has 14 residues. Germline-derived CDR1 and CDR2 are LGHNA and YSLEER. Trimming pared 11 bases from V and 1 base from J, leaving 14 bases between. CDR3 coding DNA: TGCGCCGCCGGGGGGCGAGGGAACACCGGGGAGCTGTTTTTT. Translating it yields CAAGGRGNTGELFF.

V and J are TRBV15 and TRBJ1-2, with 7 bases aligning to TRBD1. There are 15 residues in the CDR3. The V gene end was trimmed by 1 base and the J gene end by 2 bases; junction bases not matched to a gene: 4. Germline V lookup: CDR1 LNHNV, CDR2 YYDKDF (reference sequence). The CDR3 is CATSRGKGANYGYTF. In DNA form, the CDR3 reads TGTGCCACCAGCAGAGGCAAGGGGGCGAACTATGGCTACACCTTC.

The V call is TRBV5-1, the J call TRBJ2-3; D may be TRBD1 (5 bases). The CDR3 is 15 amino acids. The ends were cut back, 5 bases at V and 0 bases at J, with 13 bases in the middle. Germline values: CDR1 SGHRS, CDR2 YFSETQ. CDR3 region: CASSEAGSSTDTQYF. The CDR3 region has the DNA TGCGCCAGCAGTGAGGCAGGGTCTAGCACAGATACGCAGTATTTT.

The V gene is TRBV19, the J gene TRBJ2-1; 10 nucleotides line up with TRBD2. Per the germline V gene, CDR1 is LNHDA and CDR2 is SQIVND (reference sequence). The CDR3 sequence is 18 residues long. V shed 0 bases and J 11 bases; nucleotides not matched to a gene: 16. The CDR3 DNA is TGTGCCAGTAGTATAGACCTTAGGGGAGGGCTAGCGGGAGAACAGCAGTTCTTC. Residues: CASSIDLRGGLAGEQQFF. Full variable domain (rest looked up from reference TRBV19 and TRBJ2-1): DGGITQSPKYLFRKEGQNVTLSCEQNLNHDAMYWYRQDPGQGLRLIYYSQIVNDFQKGDIAEGYSVSREKKESFPLTVTSAQKNPTAFYLCASSIDLRGGLAGEQQFFGPGTRLTVL.

This clone was seen only a few times. The chain combines TRBV19 with TRBJ1-1; unclear D gene. Germline-derived CDR1 and CDR2 are LNHDA and SQIVND (reference sequence). This CDR3 is built from 17 residues. The V end lost 7 bases, the J end lost 0 bases, and 21 bases lay between the germline ends. CDR3 nucleotides: TGTGCCAGTACCGGTGGGTGGGCAGCCCTTATGAACACTGAAGCTTTCTTT. It codes for CASTGGWAALMNTEAFF.

The genes are TRBV2 and TRBJ1-1; 8 bases are a match to TRBD1. Germline loops: CDR1 SNHLY, CDR2 FYNNEI. The CDR3 consists of 14 residues. The V segment lost 5 bases and the J segment 5 bases; nucleotides outside the gene matches: 7. CDR3 protein: CASSRTGGWTEAFF. In DNA, the CDR3 is TGTGCCAGCAGTAGAACAGGGGGTTGGACTGAAGCTTTCTTT. Using reference TRBV2 and TRBJ1-1 for the parts outside the CDR3, the full variable domain is EPEVTQTPSHQVTQMGQEVILRCVPISNHLYFYWYRQILGQKVEFLVSFYNNEISEKSEIFDDQFSVERPDGSNFTLKIRSTKLEDSAMYFCASSRTGGWTEAFFGQGTRLTVV.

This chain connects TRBV5-1 to TRBJ1-2; TRBD1 agrees at 7 bases. CDR3 length: 14 amino acids. CDR1 SGHRS and CDR2 YFSETQ come from the germline V gene. V was pared by 4 bases and J by 4 bases, with 7 bases of the junction left unmatched. The CDR3 is CASSRDRVVYGYTF. In nucleotides, the CDR3 is TGCGCCAGCAGCCGAGACAGGGTGGTCTATGGCTACACCTTC.

This chain joins TRBV13 and TRBJ2-7; perhaps TRBD1 as D (5 bases). The germline CDR1 and CDR2 sequences are PRHDT and FYEKMQ (reference sequence). There are 14 residues in the CDR3. Trimming shortened V by 3 bases and J by 0 bases, and 9 bases separated the two germline ends. CDR3 in amino acids: CASSFGASSYEQYF. The CDR3 DNA sequence: TGTGCCAGCAGCTTTGGGGCGAGCTCCTACGAGCAGTACTTC. Based on the CDR3 plus reference TRBV13 and TRBJ2-7, the full variable domain is AAGVIQSPRHLIKEKRETATLKCYPIPRHDTVYWYQQGPGQDPQFLISFYEKMQSDKGSIPDRFSAQQFSDYHSELNMSSLELGDSALYFCASSFGASSYEQYFGPGTRLTVT.

The gene calls are TRBV15 and TRBJ2-3; 8 bases are shared with TRBD2. CDR1 LNHNV and CDR2 YYDKDF come from the germline V gene (reference sequence). With V trimmed by 1 base and J by 5 bases, 2 bases remained unmatched. This CDR3 comprises 14 residues. The CDR3 loop is CATSRVAGLDTQYF. CDR3 bases: TGTGCCACCAGCAGAGTAGCGGGGCTAGATACGCAGTATTTT. Combining the CDR3 with reference TRBV15 and TRBJ2-3 gives the whole variable domain DAMVIQNPRYQVTQFGKPVTLSCSQTLNHNVMYWYQQKSSQAPKLLFHYYDKDFNNEADTPDNFQSRRPNTSFCFLDIRSPGLGDTAMYLCATSRVAGLDTQYFGPGTRLTVL.

The chain is built from TRBV7-2 and TRBJ2-3; 7 nucleotides line up with TRBD2. The CDR3 length is 15 residues. Germline CDR1 reads SGHTA; CDR2 reads FQGNSA. Trimming at V came to 3 bases and at J to 3 bases, leaving 6 bases not matched to a gene. The CDR3 coding sequence is TGTGCCAGCAGCTTTAGCGGGCTCCTTACAGATACGCAGTATTTT. Translated, it gives CASSFSGLLTDTQYF.

J is TRBJ2-7 and V is TRBV7-6; D is possibly TRBD1 (5 bases). The CDR3 consists of 14 residues. Trimming cost V 5 bases and J 3 bases, with 14 bases left between them. Germline V gives CDR1 SGHVS, CDR2 FNYEAQ. The DNA of the CDR3 is TGTGCCAGCAGCCCTCAAACAGGAGTCTACGAGCAGTACTTC. It codes for CASSPQTGVYEQYF.

The rearrangement links TRBV5-8 to TRBJ2-3, with D unresolved. Germline CDR1 reads SGHTS; CDR2 reads YDEGEE. The CDR3 is 14 amino acids. Between the trimmed V and J ends, which lost 5 bases and 2 bases, there was a span of 12 bases. CDR3 nucleotides: TGTGCCAGCAGTTTAGACTGGTCCACAGATACGCAGTATTTT. Translated, it gives CASSLDWSTDTQYF.

The rearrangement joins TRBV7-2 to TRBJ2-3; TRBD2 might be the D (6 bases). The CDR3 spans 16 residues. Germline V gives CDR1 SGHTA, CDR2 FQGNSA. V was trimmed by 5 bases and J by 3 bases, leaving 18 bases between them. CDR3 sequence: CASSSRLGAGTDTQYF. CDR3 DNA sequence: TGTGCCAGCAGCAGCAGACTAGGGGCTGGGACAGATACGCAGTATTTT.

The V call is TRBV27, the J call TRBJ2-7, with TRBD2 as a possible D gene (6 bases). V was shortened by 8 bases and J by 7 bases, with 15 bases between the two germline ends. The CDR3 sequence is 12 residues long. CDR1 MNHEY and CDR2 SMNVEV come from the germline V gene (reference sequence). CDR3 sequence: CASSRAAGEQYF. The DNA of the CDR3 is TGTGCCAGCTCGAGGGCGGCGGGGGAGCAGTACTTC.

This clone occurred once. The chain employs TRBV11-2 and TRBJ2-7; TRBD2 agrees at 8 bases. The CDR3 sequence is 15 residues long. Germline loops: CDR1 SGHAT, CDR2 FQNNGV. The J segment lost 1 base and the V segment lost 2 bases, leaving 4 bases of the junction unmatched. The CDR3 is CASSLIERESYEQYF. CDR3 coding DNA: TGTGCCAGCAGCTTAATCGAGCGGGAGTCCTACGAGCAGTACTTC.

This clone has just a few counts. The chain is built from TRBV10-3 and TRBJ2-1; TRBD2 matches 7 bases. Germline CDR1 ENHRY, CDR2 SYGVKD. This CDR3 region has 16 residues. Trimming took 0 bases from V and 5 from J; bases not matched to a gene: 7. The CDR3, as DNA: TGTGCCATCAGTGAGTCTTGGTCAGGGAGGGACAATGAGCAGTTCTTC. This encodes CAISESWSGRDNEQFF.

The gene calls are TRBV10-3 and TRBJ2-7; TRBD1 matches 10 bases. CDR3 length equals 13 residues. The germline CDR1 and CDR2 sequences are ENHRY and SYGVKD. Unmatched junction bases numbered 9, after V lost 9 bases and J lost 7 bases. CDR3 residues: CAISRDRGREQYF. Here the CDR3 DNA reads TGTGCCATATCCCGGGACAGGGGAAGAGAGCAGTACTTC.

This clone was recorded a few times. The rearrangement uses TRBV11-2 and TRBJ1-4, with D hard to call. Trimming shortened V by 5 bases and J by 5 bases, and 12 bases separated the two germline ends. This CDR3 is built from 14 residues. The germline V gene encodes CDR1 SGHAT and CDR2 FQNNGV. In nucleotides, the CDR3 is TGTGCCAGCAGCCCTCGGGGTTCAAATGAAAAACTGTTTTTT. Protein sequence: CASSPRGSNEKLFF.

The chain is built from TRBV29-1 and TRBJ2-2, with a tentative D call TRBD2 (7 bases). Trimming stripped 0 bases from V and 2 bases from J, with 16 bases between. The CDR3 totals 17 residues. Germline V CDR1 and CDR2: SQVTM, ANQGSEA. CDR3 protein: CSVEDPLGGPNTGELFF. As DNA, the CDR3 is TGCAGCGTTGAAGACCCCTTGGGGGGGCCCAACACCGGGGAGCTGTTTTTT.

This sequence joins TRBV6-6 and TRBJ1-1; perhaps TRBD1 as D (6 bases). This CDR3 region has 14 residues. Per germline, CDR1 MNHNY and CDR2 SVGAGI (reference sequence). Trimming removed 8 bases at V and 2 bases at J, with 15 bases between. The CDR3 DNA reads TGTGCCAGCGGGCCGACAGGTGAAAACACTGAAGCTTTCTTT. Its translation: CASGPTGENTEAFF.

This chain links TRBV18 with TRBJ1-5, with D maybe TRBD1 (6 bases). The germline V gene encodes CDR1 KGHSH and CDR2 LQKENI. Trimming cost V 2 bases and J 9 bases, with 14 bases left between them. The CDR3 length is 14 residues. The CDR3 here is CASSPVQGGGPQHF. In DNA form, the CDR3 reads TGTGCCAGCTCACCAGTCCAGGGAGGGGGGCCCCAGCATTTT.

The rearrangement uses TRBV15 and TRBJ2-3; D gene unclear. Germline V gives CDR1 LNHNV, CDR2 YYDKDF (reference sequence). V was shortened by 1 base and J by 4 bases, with 3 bases between the two germline ends. The CDR3 runs 12 residues. Written as DNA, the CDR3 is TGTGCCACCAGCAGAGGGCCAGATACGCAGTATTTT. This gives the protein CATSRGPDTQYF.

This clone was seen only once. The chain uses TRBV3-1 (or the pseudogene TRBV3-2) and TRBJ2-1, with 8 nucleotides matching TRBD1. Trimming removed 4 bases from V and 2 bases from J; junction bases left unmatched: 13. Germline CDR1 and CDR2: LGHDT and YNNKEL (reference sequence). The CDR3 totals 18 residues. The CDR3, as DNA: TGTGCCAGCAGCCTTAGGGTCCCACCGGGACAGGCCTACAATGAGCAGTTCTTC. It is translated as CASSLRVPPGQAYNEQFF.

This clone occurred once. The genes are TRBV5-4 and TRBJ2-6, with 8 positions matching TRBD2. Germline CDR1 and CDR2: SGHNT and YYREEE (reference sequence). V lost 3 bases and J lost 1; bases outside the gene matches: 3. The CDR3 consists of 16 residues. The CDR3 spells CASSYIAGSGANVLTF. The CDR3 DNA reads TGTGCCAGCAGCTATATAGCGGGATCTGGGGCCAACGTCCTGACTTTC.

This clone was seen a single time. The chain is built from TRBV7-2 and TRBJ2-3; D is unresolved. The CDR3 totals 14 residues. CDR1 and CDR2 (germline): SGHTA, FQGNSA. V lost 3 bases, J lost 6 bases, and 13 bases lay in between. The CDR3 here is CASSFSVFSDTQYF. The CDR3 DNA is TGTGCCAGCAGCTTCTCAGTATTTTCGGATACGCAGTATTTT.

The V call is TRBV11-3, the J call TRBJ2-1, with TRBD2 matching 7 bases. Germline CDR1 is SGHNT and CDR2 is YENEEA. The CDR3 length is 15 residues. V gave up 5 bases and J gave up 3 bases; unmatched junction bases: 7. The CDR3 DNA reads as TGTGCCAGCAGCGGGATCGGGGGGAACTACAATGAGCAGTTCTTC. Translated: CASSGIGGNYNEQFF.

V is TRBV4-2 and J is TRBJ1-4, with 8 bases that match TRBD1. Germline lookup yields CDR1 LGHNA and CDR2 YNFKEQ. CDR3 size: 17 residues. Germline trimming cut 0 bases from V and 8 bases from J; bases unmatched to any gene: 11. CDR3 nucleotide sequence: TGTGCCAGCAGCCAAGATACACTGGACAGGGATAAAGAAAAACTGTTTTTT. Translating gives CASSQDTLDRDKEKLFF.

The chain recombines TRBV9 with TRBJ1-1; D ambiguous. CDR1 is SGDLS, CDR2 YYNGEE, per germline. The CDR3 is 13 amino acids. V lost 2 bases and J lost 2, with 7 bases in between. This CDR3 is CASSVVSNTEAFF. In DNA form, the CDR3 reads TGTGCCAGCAGCGTTGTTTCTAACACTGAAGCTTTCTTT.

This chain joins TRBV19 and TRBJ2-1; D is possibly TRBD2 (7 bases). The CDR3 is 14 residues long. Germline-derived CDR1 and CDR2 are LNHDA and SQIVND (reference sequence). V was clipped by 7 bases and J by 8 bases, with 18 bases between them. This CDR3 reads CASKRAGGRDEQFF. For the CDR3, the DNA is TGTGCCAGTAAGCGGGCCGGGGGGCGCGATGAGCAGTTCTTC.

J is TRBJ2-3 and V is TRBV2; the D is unclear. Per germline, CDR1 SNHLY and CDR2 FYNNEI. V lost 3 bases and J lost 0, with 7 bases in between. This CDR3 has 14 residues. CDR3 DNA sequence: TGTGCCAGCAGTGACTGGGCTAGCACAGATACGCAGTATTTT. This gives the protein CASSDWASTDTQYF.

This chain joins TRBV9 and TRBJ2-6, with D tentatively TRBD1 (6 bases). The CDR3 extends over 16 amino acids. V was trimmed by 4 bases and J by 4 bases, leaving 15 bases between them. Per germline, CDR1 SGDLS and CDR2 YYNGEE. The CDR3, as DNA: TGTGCCAGCAGCCCCGGACCAGGGGAAGGGGCCAACGTCCTGACTTTC. Amino acid sequence: CASSPGPGEGANVLTF.